This TCR beta chain is from a study of CD8 T cells in Susac syndrome. An amount of RNA that ranged from roughly 0.5 to 1 ug was reverse transcribed with random hexamers. TCRdb re-called the immunoSEQ multiplex PCR reads through MiXCR, storing one row per CDR3 protein. Of around 200,000 distinct CDR3 sequences listed, 85% to 95% are singletons. Trimming stripped 7 bases from V and 0 bases from J, with 14 bases between. The CDR3 runs to 14 residues. Germline assignment: CDR1 SQVTM and CDR2 ANQGSEA. Material: CD4+ T cells from PBMCs. This TCR came from a human donor in good health. The chain is built from TRBV29-1 and TRBJ2-3, with TRBD2 as a possible D gene (5 bases). The CDR3 sequence is CSAVLAASTDTQYF. The CDR3 DNA reads as TGCAGCGCAGTTCTAGCTGCTAGCACAGATACGCAGTATTTT.